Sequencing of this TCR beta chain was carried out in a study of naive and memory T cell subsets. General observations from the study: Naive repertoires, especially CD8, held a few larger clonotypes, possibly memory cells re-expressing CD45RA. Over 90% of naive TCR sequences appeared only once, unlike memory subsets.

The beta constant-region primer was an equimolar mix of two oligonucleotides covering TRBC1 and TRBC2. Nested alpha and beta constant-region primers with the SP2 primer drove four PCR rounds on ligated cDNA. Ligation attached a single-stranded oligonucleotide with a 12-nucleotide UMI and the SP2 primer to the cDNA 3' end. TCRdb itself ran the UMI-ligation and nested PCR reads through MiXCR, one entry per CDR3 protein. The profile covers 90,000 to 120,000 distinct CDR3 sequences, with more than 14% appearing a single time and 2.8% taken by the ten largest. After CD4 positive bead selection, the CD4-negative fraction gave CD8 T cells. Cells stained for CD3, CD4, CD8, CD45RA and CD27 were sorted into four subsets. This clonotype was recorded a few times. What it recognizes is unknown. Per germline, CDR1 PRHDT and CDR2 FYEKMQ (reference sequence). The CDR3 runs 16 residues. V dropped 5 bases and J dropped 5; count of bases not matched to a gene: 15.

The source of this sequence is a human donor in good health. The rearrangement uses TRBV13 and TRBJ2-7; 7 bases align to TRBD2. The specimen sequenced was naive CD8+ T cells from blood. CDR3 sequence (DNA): TGTGCCAGCAGCCCCCAGGATACAGCGGGATTACACGAGCAGTACTTC. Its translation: CASSPQDTAGLHEQYF.